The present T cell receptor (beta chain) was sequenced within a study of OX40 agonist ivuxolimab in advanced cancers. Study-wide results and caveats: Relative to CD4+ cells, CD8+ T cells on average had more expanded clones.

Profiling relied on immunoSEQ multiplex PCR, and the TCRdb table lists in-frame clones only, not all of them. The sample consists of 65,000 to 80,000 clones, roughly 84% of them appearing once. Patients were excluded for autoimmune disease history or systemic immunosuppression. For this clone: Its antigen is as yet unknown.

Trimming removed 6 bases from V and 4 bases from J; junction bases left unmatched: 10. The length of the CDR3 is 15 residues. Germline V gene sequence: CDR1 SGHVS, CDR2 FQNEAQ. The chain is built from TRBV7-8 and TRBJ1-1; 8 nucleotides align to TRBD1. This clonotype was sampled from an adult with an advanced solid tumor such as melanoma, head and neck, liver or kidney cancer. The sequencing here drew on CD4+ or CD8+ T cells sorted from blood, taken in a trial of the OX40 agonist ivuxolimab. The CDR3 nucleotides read TGTGCCAGCAGTTCATTGACAGGGGTGGGCACTGAAGCTTTCTTT. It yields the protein CASSSLTGVGTEAFF.